Presented here are 25 T cell receptor beta chains from one specimen sequenced in a study of PD-1 blockade in mismatch repair-deficient tumors. Assay used: immunoSEQ multiplex PCR; TCRdb lists only in-frame clones, some missing. The sample has about 38,000 clones, 75% to 85% seen once; the top ten hold roughly 20%. Sequencing used peripheral blood, obtained 4 weeks after starting pembrolizumab. The receptors shown here come from an adult with mismatch repair-deficient cancer.

The chain combines TRBV6-5 with TRBJ2-7; D gene uncertain. Germline V gives CDR1 MNHEY, CDR2 SVGAGI. The CDR3 is 14 residues long. V was cut by 5 bases and J by 0 bases, with 11 bases left in between. In DNA, the CDR3 is TGTGCCAGCAGTCCCACCAGGTCCTCCTACGAGCAGTACTTC. Translating gives CASSPTRSSYEQYF.

The chain combines TRBV6-6 with TRBJ2-7; the match to TRBD2 covers 8 bases. The CDR3 is 15 residues long. V lost 4 bases, J lost 1 base, and 6 bases stayed unmatched. CDR1 and CDR2 from the germline V gene are MNHNY and SVGAGI (reference sequence). In DNA, the CDR3 is TGTGCCAGCAGTTCCGAACTAGCGGCATCCTACGAGCAGTACTTC. This encodes CASSSELAASYEQYF.

The genes are TRBV28 and TRBJ2-5; 8 bases align to TRBD1. This CDR3 is 14 amino acids long. Trimming cost V 5 bases and J 4 bases; bases outside gene matches: 6. CDR1 is MDHEN, CDR2 SYDVKM, per germline. The CDR3 sequence: CASSVSGGGETQYF. CDR3 DNA: TGTGCCAGCAGTGTCTCAGGGGGCGGAGAGACCCAGTACTTC.

The chain employs TRBV2 and TRBJ1-1; no reliable D call. This CDR3 region has 13 residues. V shed 5 bases and J shed 1 base, with 8 bases lying between them. Germline lookup yields CDR1 SNHLY and CDR2 FYNNEI. The CDR3: CASSMDGNTEAFF. CDR3 nucleotides: TGTGCCAGCAGTATGGACGGGAACACTGAAGCTTTCTTT.

The chain has TRBV7-9 and TRBJ2-7; possible D gene TRBD1, 6 bases. V was trimmed by 1 base and J by 3 bases, leaving 7 bases between them. Germline V gene sequence: CDR1 SEHNR, CDR2 FQNEAQ (reference sequence). This CDR3 is 13 amino acids long. CDR3 loop: CASSLGRGYEQYF. The CDR3 nucleotides read TGTGCCAGCAGCTTAGGCAGGGGCTACGAGCAGTACTTC. The full variable domain, its missing parts supplied by reference TRBV7-9 and TRBJ2-7, is DTGVSQNPRHKITKRGQNVTFRCDPISEHNRLYWYRQTLGQGPEFLTYFQNEAQLEKSRLLSDRFSAERPKGSFSTLEIQRTEQGDSAMYLCASSLGRGYEQYFGPGTRLTVT.

The J gene is TRBJ2-1, the V gene TRBV2; 9 bases match TRBD2. CDR3 length: 19 residues. Per germline, CDR1 SNHLY and CDR2 FYNNEI. V was clipped by 1 base and J by 4 bases; unmatched bases: 14. CDR3 sequence reads: CASSEDRFIGTSLYNEQFF. In DNA form, the CDR3 reads TGTGCCAGCAGTGAAGATCGGTTTATTGGGACTAGCCTATACAATGAGCAGTTCTTC.

The chain uses TRBV7-9 and TRBJ2-1; D may be TRBD2 (5 bases). CDR1 and CDR2 from the germline V gene are SEHNR and FQNEAQ (reference sequence). This CDR3 has 14 amino acids. V gave up 1 base and J gave up 6 bases, with 10 bases separating them. CDR3 amino acids: CASSLGVRGNEQFF. Here the CDR3 DNA reads TGTGCCAGCAGCTTAGGGGTCCGGGGCAATGAGCAGTTCTTC.

The chain joins TRBV2 to TRBJ2-3; 14 bases are a match to TRBD2. With 2 bases clipped from V and 2 bases from J, the junction kept 9 bases outside the gene matches. Germline V lookup: CDR1 SNHLY, CDR2 FYNNEI. The CDR3 is made up of 19 amino acids. The CDR3 protein is CASSEYSRTSGRLTDTQYF. In DNA form, the CDR3 reads TGTGCCAGCAGTGAATACTCTAGGACTAGCGGGAGGCTCACAGATACGCAGTATTTT. Full variable domain (outside the CDR3, taken from reference TRBV2 and TRBJ2-3): EPEVTQTPSHQVTQMGQEVILRCVPISNHLYFYWYRQILGQKVEFLVSFYNNEISEKSEIFDDQFSVERPDGSNFTLKIRSTKLEDSAMYFCASSEYSRTSGRLTDTQYFGPGTRLTVL.

The count of this clone is one. The chain has TRBV19 and TRBJ2-3, with 12 bases lining up with TRBD1. V gave up 6 bases and J gave up 6 bases; unmatched junction bases: 16. The CDR3 contains 18 residues. Germline values: CDR1 LNHDA, CDR2 SQIVND (reference sequence). The CDR3 nucleotides are TGTGCCAGTAGCAAAGGGACAGGGGGCTCCGTTTTATCTGATACGCAGTATTTT. It specifies CASSKGTGGSVLSDTQYF.

This clone appeared a single time. The J gene is TRBJ2-5, the V gene TRBV6-6; a possible D gene is TRBD2 (5 bases). The CDR3 sequence is 14 residues long. V dropped 6 bases and J dropped 2 bases, with 13 bases sitting between them. The germline CDR1 and CDR2 sequences are MNHNY and SVGAGI (reference sequence). The CDR3 coding sequence is TGTGCCAGCAGCCCGACTATCCGTCAAGAGACCCAGTACTTC. It encodes CASSPTIRQETQYF.

This clone was observed once. The chain combines TRBV9 with TRBJ1-1; 7 nucleotides match TRBD1. There are 16 residues in the CDR3. Germline CDR1 and CDR2: SGDLS and YYNGEE. J gave up 1 base and V 3 bases, and 9 bases lay outside the gene matches. The CDR3 loop reads CASSDRRGTANTEAFF. Here the CDR3 DNA reads TGTGCCAGCAGCGACCGTCGGGGGACAGCGAACACTGAAGCTTTCTTT.

The genes are TRBV28 and TRBJ1-5, with D uncertain. V lost 2 bases to trimming and J lost 0 bases, with 5 bases between them. Germline V CDR1 and CDR2: MDHEN, SYDVKM. The CDR3 length is 14 residues. The chain's CDR3 is CASSLVVSNQPQHF. DNA for the CDR3: TGTGCCAGCAGTTTAGTGGTTAGCAATCAGCCCCAGCATTTT. Full variable domain (missing parts from reference TRBV28 and TRBJ1-5): DVKVTQSSRYLVKRTGEKVFLECVQDMDHENMFWYRQDPGLGLRLIYFSYDVKMKEKGDIPEGYSVSREKKERFSLILESASTNQTSMYLCASSLVVSNQPQHFGDGTRLSIL.

The V gene is TRBV4-2, the J gene TRBJ2-7, with 10 nucleotides matching TRBD2. Germline V gene sequence: CDR1 LGHNA, CDR2 YNFKEQ. The CDR3 totals 15 residues. Trimming removed 4 bases from V and 3 bases from J; junction bases left unmatched: 6. CDR3 residues: CASSRGLAGDYEQYF. CDR3 nucleotides: TGTGCCAGCAGCCGCGGGCTAGCGGGAGACTACGAGCAGTACTTC.

This clone was observed a handful of times. The V gene is TRBV9, the J gene TRBJ2-2; tentative D call: TRBD1 (6 bases). The germline V and J ends were trimmed by 3 bases and 1 base, with 7 bases remaining between them. The CDR3 has 14 residues. The V gene's germline CDR1 is SGDLS and CDR2 YYNGEE. The CDR3 nucleotides are TGTGCCAGCAGCGCCAGGGGGAACACCGGGGAGCTGTTTTTT. Its protein is CASSARGNTGELFF.

This clone has just one count. The chain recombines TRBV7-9 with TRBJ2-1; TRBD1 is a possible D gene (5 bases). The CDR3 is 15 amino acids. Trimming removed 2 bases at V and 5 bases at J, with 13 bases between. CDR1 and CDR2 (germline): SEHNR, FQNEAQ (reference sequence). The CDR3 sequence is CASSLQWAGNNEQFF. The DNA of the CDR3 is TGTGCCAGCAGCTTACAGTGGGCAGGGAACAATGAGCAGTTCTTC.

DNA for the CDR3: TGTGCCAGCAGCTTCCTAGCGGGAGAAGAGACCCAGTACTTC. It is translated as CASSFLAGEETQYF. The J gene is TRBJ2-5, the V gene TRBV7-9; 10 bases agree with TRBD2. With 3 bases clipped from V and 3 bases from J, the junction kept 1 base outside the gene matches. The CDR3 is made up of 14 amino acids. Germline values: CDR1 SEHNR, CDR2 FQNEAQ (reference sequence).

The rearrangement links TRBV6-1 to TRBJ1-5, with TRBD1 matching over 7 bases. CDR1 is MNHNS and CDR2 is SASEGT in the germline V gene. The CDR3 length is 13 residues. V shed 10 bases and J 4 bases; nucleotides not matched to a gene: 7. CDR3 protein: CATSGTVNQPQHF. The CDR3 bases are TGTGCCACCTCCGGGACAGTAAATCAGCCCCAGCATTTT.

This clone is deemed medium-sized (0.01 to 0.1%). Other DNA sequences in the same sample also yield this CDR3. The rearrangement links TRBV18 to TRBJ2-7, with a possible D match to TRBD2 (5 bases). The CDR3 length is 14 residues. Germline loops: CDR1 KGHSH, CDR2 LQKENI. V was clipped by 3 bases and J by 1 base, with 10 bases between them. CDR3 protein: CASSPGVGSYEQYF. In nucleotides, the CDR3 is TGTGCCAGCTCACCGGGAGTGGGATCCTACGAGCAGTACTTC.

The rearrangement links TRBV4-2 to TRBJ2-5, with D tentatively TRBD2 (5 bases). The CDR3 is made up of 16 amino acids. The germline V gene encodes CDR1 LGHNA and CDR2 YNFKEQ. Trimming removed 0 bases from V and 1 base from J, with 12 bases in between. The DNA for the CDR3 is TGTGCCAGCAGCCAAGAAGCCAGCGGCATCCAAGAGACCCAGTACTTC. Translation gives CASSQEASGIQETQYF.

This clone occurred a few times. Germline and junction disagree at one end, which may indicate a read error. The chain links TRBV29-1 to TRBJ2-5, with D perhaps TRBD1 (6 bases). This CDR3 is built from 11 residues. Germline CDR1 SQVTM, CDR2 ANQGSEA. In DNA, the CDR3 is TGCAGCGTTAAAGACAGGGAGACCCAGTACTTC. This codes for CSVKDRETQYF.

In its sample, this clone was seen a few times. V is TRBV6-1 and J is TRBJ1-5; perhaps TRBD1 as D (6 bases). The V gene's germline CDR1 is MNHNS and CDR2 SASEGT. This CDR3 is built from 19 residues. Trimming left V 3 bases short and J 0 bases short, with 21 bases between. The CDR3 reads CASSDRDRFFRYSNQPQHF. The CDR3 nucleotides read TGTGCCAGCAGTGATAGAGACAGGTTCTTTCGCTATAGCAATCAGCCCCAGCATTTT.

V is TRBV28 and J is TRBJ2-2; D tentatively fits TRBD1 or TRBD2 (6 bases each). Per germline, CDR1 MDHEN and CDR2 SYDVKM. This CDR3 spans 16 amino acids. V was pared by 4 bases and J by 4 bases, with 16 bases between. DNA for the CDR3: TGTGCCAGCAGTTCCCCGGGGGCCCGTGGCACCGGGGAGCTGTTTTTT. Translation: CASSSPGARGTGELFF.

This chain connects TRBV13 to TRBJ2-2; 12 bases map to TRBD1. CDR1 and CDR2 from the germline V gene are PRHDT and FYEKMQ (reference sequence). The CDR3 totals 16 residues. The junction had 4 bases not matched to a gene; V was cut back by 3 bases and J by 5 bases. In nucleotides, the CDR3 is TGTGCCAGCAGCTTGGGACAGGGGGCTAGTACCGGGGAGCTGTTTTTT. Residues: CASSLGQGASTGELFF.

This chain uses TRBV5-8 with TRBJ1-5; 9 bases align to TRBD1. CDR1 and CDR2 from the germline V gene are SGHTS and YDEGEE. The CDR3 runs to 15 residues. The J segment lost 3 bases and the V segment lost 4 bases, leaving 5 bases of the junction unmatched. This chain's CDR3 is CASSTGTGPNQPQHF. As DNA, the CDR3 is TGTGCCAGCAGCACCGGGACAGGGCCCAATCAGCCCCAGCATTTT.

This clone was observed a handful of times. The gene calls are TRBV4-2 and TRBJ2-7; maybe TRBD2 (5 bases). Germline V gives CDR1 LGHNA, CDR2 YNFKEQ. The CDR3 is made up of 15 amino acids. The V end lost 0 bases, the J end lost 0 bases, and 9 bases lay between the germline ends. CDR3 protein: CASSQDEGASYEQYF. The CDR3 DNA reads TGTGCCAGCAGCCAAGATGAGGGAGCCTCCTACGAGCAGTACTTC.